The 31 T cell receptor beta chains in this list originate from one sample, sequenced in a study of T-cell memory formation after mild COVID-19. Using its own MiXCR run on the 5' RACE reads, TCRdb lists one record per CDR3 protein. The repertoire has 280,000 or so distinct CDR3 sequences, approximately 8.4% of them found once; the top ten carry less than 25%. Sequenced material: PBMCs or a T cell subset sorted from them (not recorded which). Receptors were obtained from a young man who had mild COVID-19 (a few samples of this study predate the infection). Cell type and time point are not known.

CDR3 coding DNA: TGTGCCAGCAGCGTACTGACAGGGGCAGGGGAGACCCAGTACTTC. It is translated as CASSVLTGAGETQYF. This chain connects TRBV5-5 to TRBJ2-5; TRBD1 matches at 8 bases. CDR3 size: 15 residues. Germline V CDR1 and CDR2: SGHKS, YYEKEE (reference sequence). Germline trimming cut 4 bases from V and 5 bases from J; bases unmatched to any gene: 10.

In this sample, this clonotype turned up a few times. The rearrangement links TRBV11-3 to TRBJ2-2; a possible D gene is TRBD2 (6 bases). From germline, CDR1 is SGHNT and CDR2 YENEEA. The CDR3 is 17 residues long. V was trimmed by 5 bases and J by 5 bases, leaving 21 bases between them. As DNA, the CDR3 is TGTGCCAGCAGCACCGGCGGGTTTGGAGGGGAAACCGGGGAGCTGTTTTTT. It yields the protein CASSTGGFGGETGELFF. Based on the CDR3 plus reference TRBV11-3 and TRBJ2-2, the full variable domain is EAGVVQSPRYKIIEKKQPVAFWCNPISGHNTLYWYLQNLGQGPELLIRYENEEAVDDSQLPKDRFSAERLKGVDSTLKIQPAELGDSAVYLCASSTGGFGGETGELFFGEGSRLTVL.

The genes are TRBV28 and TRBJ2-5, with 10 positions matching TRBD1. CDR1 is MDHEN and CDR2 is SYDVKM in the germline V gene. V dropped 6 bases and J dropped 5; count of bases not matched to a gene: 9. CDR3 length: 15 residues. In DNA form, the CDR3 reads TGTGCCAGCAGCTCTTTCGGGACAGGGGTGGAGACCCAGTACTTC. It encodes CASSSFGTGVETQYF.

The gene calls are TRBV20-1 and TRBJ2-3, with D perhaps TRBD1 (6 bases). Germline CDR1 is DFQATT and CDR2 is SNEGSKA (reference sequence). Trimming took off 0 bases at V and 2 bases at J, with 15 bases between the two ends. The length of the CDR3 is 16 residues. For the CDR3, the DNA is TGCAGTGCTAGAGATGCTGTGGACAGCCTCACAGATACGCAGTATTTT. Translated: CSARDAVDSLTDTQYF.

The CDR3 reads CASSSGITNTGELFF. The CDR3, as DNA: TGTGCCAGCAGCTCCGGGATCACTAACACCGGGGAGCTGTTTTTT. The rearrangement links TRBV7-9 to TRBJ2-2; tentative D call: TRBD2 (5 bases). Between the trimmed V and J ends, which lost 4 bases and 2 bases, there was a span of 11 bases. Germline V gene lookup returns CDR1 SEHNR and CDR2 FQNEAQ (reference sequence). The CDR3 length is 15 residues.

This clonotype turned up a few times. The chain couples TRBV4-1 to TRBJ2-7, with TRBD2 identical over 8 bases. Germline V gene data show CDR1 as MGHRA and CDR2 as YSYEKL. The CDR3 covers 14 residues. V lost 6 bases and J lost 4; bases outside the gene matches: 8. CDR3 in DNA: TGCGCCAGCAGGGCGGGACTAGGCAATTACGAGCAGTACTTC. Its protein is CASRAGLGNYEQYF.

The V gene is TRBV7-9, the J gene TRBJ2-3, with D maybe TRBD2 (5 bases). This CDR3 has 16 amino acids. The germline V gene has CDR1 SEHNR and CDR2 FQNEAQ (reference sequence). Trimming cost V 7 bases and J 0 bases, with 17 bases left between them. The CDR3 DNA is TGTGCCAGCACCATAGCGATCATGACTAGCACAGATACGCAGTATTTT. As protein: CASTIAIMTSTDTQYF.

The CDR3 reads CASKPSTVGRNTEAFF. In DNA, the CDR3 is TGCGCCAGCAAGCCAAGCACGGTGGGACGGAACACTGAAGCTTTCTTT. V is TRBV4-3 and J is TRBJ1-1, with a weak D call TRBD1 (5 bases). The germline V gene encodes CDR1 LGHNA and CDR2 YSLEER. V lost 7 bases, J lost 1 base, and 19 bases lay in between. This CDR3 is 16 amino acids long.

This clonotype was detected many times. The chain recombines TRBV7-2 with TRBJ1-2, with D possibly TRBD1 on 6 matching bases. Per the germline V gene, CDR1 is SGHTA and CDR2 is FQGNSA. V lost 5 bases and J 6 bases, leaving 13 bases between the germline ends. This CDR3 has 13 residues. The CDR3 sequence: CASSPGQLHGYTF. CDR3 DNA: TGTGCCAGCAGCCCTGGACAGCTCCATGGCTACACCTTC. The full variable domain, its missing parts supplied by reference TRBV7-2 and TRBJ1-2, is GAGVSQSPSNKVTEKGKDVELRCDPISGHTALYWYRQSLGQGLEFLIYFQGNSAPDKSGLPSDRFSAERTGGSVSTLTIQRTQQEDSAVYLCASSPGQLHGYTFGSGTRLTVV.

The sample holds a few counts of this clonotype. The junction does not match germline at one end; this may be a read error. V is TRBV7-3 and J is TRBJ1-1, with a weak D call TRBD1 (6 bases). The CDR3 length is 13 residues. Germline V gene data show CDR1 as SGHTA and CDR2 as FQGTGA. The DNA for the CDR3 is TGTGCCAGCAGCCGGGTGGGGGACACCGAAGCTTTCTTT. Protein: CASSRVGDTEAFF.

This clonotype appeared a few times. The chain employs TRBV18 and TRBJ1-5, with TRBD1 matching 9 bases. V lost 2 bases to trimming and J lost 7 bases; unmatched junction nucleotides: 3. CDR1 and CDR2 (germline): KGHSH, LQKENI. There are 14 residues in the CDR3. CDR3 residues: CASSPGQGWQPQHF. CDR3 in DNA: TGTGCCAGCTCACCAGGACAGGGGTGGCAGCCCCAGCATTTT.

This clonotype appeared a few times. The V gene is TRBV6-5, the J gene TRBJ2-3, with D possibly TRBD1 on 6 matching bases. The CDR3 loop spans 13 amino acids. V dropped 6 bases and J dropped 1 base, with 8 bases sitting between them. Germline V gives CDR1 MNHEY, CDR2 SVGAGI. In DNA form, the CDR3 reads TGTGCCAGCAGAAGACAGGGCACAGATACGCAGTATTTT. Its protein product is CASRRQGTDTQYF.

This clonotype was found many times. The genes are TRBV4-1 and TRBJ2-3; 7 positions match TRBD1. Looked up from germline, CDR1 is MGHRA and CDR2 is YSYEKL. Trimming removed 4 bases from V and 4 bases from J; junction bases left unmatched: 8. This CDR3 spans 15 amino acids. CDR3 sequence reads: CASSRPGTVSDTQYF. CDR3 nucleotides: TGCGCCAGCAGCCGTCCCGGGACAGTTTCAGATACGCAGTATTTT.

The chain's CDR3 is CSVRRDRLTDTQYF. CDR3 in DNA: TGCAGCGTAAGAAGGGACAGACTAACAGATACGCAGTATTTT. The chain uses TRBV29-1 and TRBJ2-3, with 7 bases identical to TRBD1. The CDR3 covers 14 residues. The ends lost 6 bases at V and 3 bases at J; junction bases unmatched: 9. The germline V gene has CDR1 SQVTM and CDR2 ANQGSEA.

In its sample, this clonotype was seen many times. An end of the junction differs from the germline gene, which may be a read error. The gene calls are TRBV5-1 and TRBJ1-1; D uncertain. Per the germline V gene, CDR1 is SGHRS and CDR2 is YFSETQ. The CDR3 consists of 11 residues. The CDR3 loop is CASSLGTEAFF. Written as DNA, the CDR3 is TGTGCCAGCAGTTTGGGCACTGAAGCTTTCTTT.

This rearrangement joins TRBV7-9 to TRBJ2-7; a possible D gene is TRBD2 (5 bases). The CDR3 spans 14 residues. CDR1 and CDR2 (germline): SEHNR, FQNEAQ (reference sequence). V lost 5 bases and J 1 base, leaving 12 bases between the germline ends. The CDR3 DNA reads as TGTGCCAGCAGCCCAACCCGGGGATCCTACGAGCAGTACTTC. Amino acid sequence: CASSPTRGSYEQYF.

This clonotype was seen repeatedly, ten times or more. This chain uses TRBV7-2 with TRBJ2-5; no reliable D call. V lost 5 bases and J lost 5, with 15 bases in between. Germline values: CDR1 SGHTA, CDR2 FQGNSA. The CDR3 is 14 residues long. The CDR3 sequence: CASSQMSKGETQYF. CDR3 DNA sequence: TGTGCCAGCAGCCAGATGAGTAAAGGGGAGACCCAGTACTTC.

The J gene is TRBJ2-3, the V gene TRBV18; a weak D match, TRBD1 (5 bases). CDR1 and CDR2 from the germline V gene are KGHSH and LQKENI. Trimming stripped 3 bases from V and 5 bases from J, with 12 bases between. The CDR3 extends over 14 amino acids. CDR3 residues: CASSPVGVEDTQYF. The CDR3 DNA follows: TGTGCCAGCTCACCCGTAGGGGTTGAAGATACGCAGTATTTT. The variable domain in full, with the rest retrieved from reference TRBV18 and TRBJ2-3, is NAGVMQNPRHLVRRRGQEARLRCSPMKGHSHVYWYRQLPEEGLKFMVYLQKENIIDESGMPKERFSAEFPKEGPSILRIQQVVRGDSAAYFCASSPVGVEDTQYFGPGTRLTVL.

This clonotype was detected many times. This sequence joins TRBV12-3 or TRBV12-4 and TRBJ2-1, with TRBD2 identical over 13 bases. This CDR3 is 14 amino acids long. Trimming took 6 bases from V and 4 from J; bases not matched to a gene: 0. In nucleotides, the CDR3 is TGTGCCAGCAGACTAGCGGGGGGGTACAATGAGCAGTTCTTC. This codes for CASRLAGGYNEQFF.

The rearrangement joins TRBV18 to TRBJ2-3; D gene unclear. V dropped 2 bases and J dropped 4 bases, with 13 bases sitting between them. Germline CDR1 reads KGHSH; CDR2 reads LQKENI. The CDR3 has 15 residues. CDR3 amino acids: CASSPVSAAADTQYF. The CDR3 DNA follows: TGTGCCAGCTCACCAGTTTCGGCAGCTGCAGATACGCAGTATTTT.

The J gene is TRBJ1-1, the V gene TRBV7-2; TRBD1 is a possible D gene (6 bases). Deletions cut 3 bases from V and 2 bases from J, with 16 bases between. This CDR3 region has 16 residues. Germline values: CDR1 SGHTA, CDR2 FQGNSA. The CDR3 loop reads CASSFGGRGFNTEAFF. The CDR3 coding sequence is TGTGCCAGCAGCTTCGGAGGGAGGGGGTTCAACACTGAAGCTTTCTTT. Looking up the rest from reference TRBV7-2 and TRBJ1-1 gives the full variable domain: GAGVSQSPSNKVTEKGKDVELRCDPISGHTALYWYRQSLGQGLEFLIYFQGNSAPDKSGLPSDRFSAERTGGSVSTLTIQRTQQEDSAVYLCASSFGGRGFNTEAFFGQGTRLTVV.

A few counts support this clonotype. This chain uses TRBV19 with TRBJ1-1, with 8 nucleotides matching TRBD1. V dropped 7 bases and J dropped 3; count of bases not matched to a gene: 4. Germline CDR1 reads LNHDA; CDR2 reads SQIVND (reference sequence). This CDR3 is 13 amino acids long. CDR3 protein: CASTLTGDTEAFF. DNA of the CDR3: TGTGCCAGTACATTGACAGGGGACACTGAAGCTTTCTTT.

This clonotype has ten or more counts. The chain couples TRBV5-1 to TRBJ1-2, with 9 positions matching TRBD1. Germline V gives CDR1 SGHRS, CDR2 YFSETQ. V shed 0 bases and J 8 bases; nucleotides not matched to a gene: 5. The CDR3 runs 14 residues. The CDR3 nucleotides read TGCGCCAGCAGCTTGGCGGGACAGGGAGGCGGCTACACCTTC. Its translation is CASSLAGQGGGYTF.

The gene calls are TRBV12-3 or TRBV12-4 and TRBJ1-5; D possibly corresponds to TRBD1 (5 bases). The ends were cut back, 1 base at V and 0 bases at J, with 16 bases in the middle. This CDR3 has 18 amino acids. The CDR3 DNA is TGTGCCAGCAGTTTAGGTGAATGGGGGATTTATAGCAATCAGCCCCAGCATTTT. Translation gives CASSLGEWGIYSNQPQHF.

This clonotype was counted a few times. The V call is TRBV7-9, the J call TRBJ1-2, with a possible D match to TRBD1 (6 bases). CDR3 length: 14 residues. Trimming cost V 1 base and J 3 bases, with 9 bases left between them. Germline V gene lookup returns CDR1 SEHNR and CDR2 FQNEAQ (reference sequence). The chain's CDR3 is CASSLGAGDYGYTF. CDR3 bases: TGTGCCAGCAGCTTAGGGGCAGGGGACTATGGCTACACCTTC.

This clonotype was detected a few times. The chain links TRBV12-3 or TRBV12-4 to TRBJ2-2; a weak D match, TRBD1 (6 bases). V was shortened by 9 bases and J by 2 bases, with 16 bases between the two germline ends. The CDR3 runs to 15 residues. CDR3 region: CASFPGQLNTGELFF. The DNA of the CDR3 is TGTGCCAGTTTTCCGGGACAATTAAACACCGGGGAGCTGTTTTTT.

This clonotype was seen only a few times. The J gene is TRBJ1-1, the V gene TRBV6-4; no definite D call. The CDR3 length is 14 residues. V lost 8 bases, J lost 2 bases, and 15 bases lay in between. From germline, CDR1 is MRHNA and CDR2 SNTAGT. The CDR3 region has the DNA TGTGCCAGCGGAACCCCGGGGTACAACACTGAAGCTTTCTTT. Its translation is CASGTPGYNTEAFF.

This clonotype was seen more than once but under ten times. The chain joins TRBV6-1 to TRBJ2-3; TRBD2 aligns across 15 bases. This CDR3 has 15 amino acids. The trim removed 5 bases at V and 11 bases at J, leaving 8 bases unmatched. Looked up from germline, CDR1 is MNHNS and CDR2 is SASEGT. In DNA, the CDR3 is TGTGCCAGCAGTCCACGGACTAGCGGGGGGGTAGGGCAGTATTTT. Protein: CASSPRTSGGVGQYF.

This clonotype came up a few times. The rearrangement links TRBV18 to TRBJ1-6; D gene uncertain. V shed 4 bases and J shed 5 bases, with 12 bases lying between them. This CDR3 is built from 15 residues. Germline V gives CDR1 KGHSH, CDR2 LQKENI. The CDR3 nucleotides are TGTGCCAGCTCACAGTCCGGGGTTGATAATTCACCCCTCCACTTT. Translating it yields CASSQSGVDNSPLHF.

This clonotype was seen more than once but under ten times. J is TRBJ1-5 and V is TRBV6-2 or TRBV6-3, with a weak D call TRBD1 (5 bases). Per germline, CDR1 MNHEY and CDR2 SVGEGT. This CDR3 is 14 amino acids long. V was cut by 7 bases and J by 4 bases, with 14 bases left in between. CDR3 bases: TGTGCCAGCACGGCCGGGGGACTAAATCAGCCCCAGCATTTT. It codes for CASTAGGLNQPQHF.

The chain recombines TRBV12-3 or TRBV12-4 with TRBJ2-1; D might be TRBD2 (6 bases). V gave up 7 bases and J gave up 9 bases, with 10 bases separating them. The CDR3 contains 11 residues. In nucleotides, the CDR3 is TGTGCCAGCACCCTCGGGAGTGAGCAGTTCTTC. Amino acid sequence: CASTLGSEQFF.